What follows is one TCR beta chain and its context. Germline CDR1 and CDR2: LNHDA and SQIVND (reference sequence). J lost 0 bases, V lost 5 bases, and 9 bases had no gene match. The CDR3 has 16 amino acids. The data derive from a study of blood T cell repertoires in COVID-19. Clones were sequenced by immunoSEQ multiplex PCR, and TCRdb holds only the in-frame ones, with some missing. Found here are approximately 300,000 clones, 83% of them singletons; the top ten hold 1% to 1.5%. Sequencing input: peripheral blood. The sequence derives from a woman in her fifties or sixties with acute or convalescent COVID-19. The chain uses TRBV19 and TRBJ1-1, with TRBD1 identical over 7 bases. This CDR3 reads CASSRTGWELNTEAFF. The CDR3 DNA reads TGTGCCAGTAGTCGGACAGGATGGGAACTGAACACTGAAGCTTTCTTT.